Listed below are T cell receptor beta chains from one sample, sequenced in a study of cytomegalovirus exposure and HLA in healthy donors. Measured with immunoSEQ multiplex PCR; TCRdb has only the in-frame clones, and not every one. The sample data list 65,000 to 80,000 clones. Material for sequencing was PBMCs. Source of these receptors: a man aged 25 to 45 in good health and CMV-seronegative. CDR3s include the opening cysteine and the closing phenylalanine or tryptophan. D genes are given only for firm matches.

j_call: TRBJ1-5; v_call: TRBV4-1; d_call: NA; cdr3_nt: TGCGCCAGCAGCCATAGGGCGGGGCAGCCCCAGCATTTT; cdr3_aa: CASSHRAGQPQHF
j_call: TRBJ2-7; v_call: TRBV9; d_call: TRBD1; cdr3_nt: TGTGCCAGCAGCACTGGACAGGGGAGGTTGTCCTACGAGCAGTACTTC; cdr3_aa: CASSTGQGRLSYEQYF
j_call: TRBJ1-5; v_call: TRBV19; d_call: NA; cdr3_nt: TGTGCCAGTAGTATAGTAAGGGGTCAGCCCCAGCATTTT; cdr3_aa: CASSIVRGQPQHF
j_call: TRBJ2-7; v_call: TRBV10-3; d_call: TRBD1; cdr3_nt: TGTGCCATCGCAGAACCGGGACAGGGCTTTTACGAGCAGTACTTC; cdr3_aa: CAIAEPGQGFYEQYF
j_call: TRBJ1-5; v_call: TRBV2; d_call: NA; cdr3_nt: TGTGCCAGCAGTGAGTGGGGAGGTTTAAGTCAGCCCCAGCATTTT; cdr3_aa: CASSEWGGLSQPQHF
j_call: TRBJ2-1; v_call: TRBV18; d_call: NA; cdr3_nt: TGTGCCAGCTCACCCCAGGGGAATGAGCAGTTCTTC; cdr3_aa: CASSPQGNEQFF
j_call: TRBJ2-6; v_call: TRBV15; d_call: NA; cdr3_nt: TGTGCCACCAGCAGCCGAAGGGGGGGGGCCTCTGGGGCCAACGTCCTGACTTTC; cdr3_aa: CATSSRRGGASGANVLTF
j_call: TRBJ2-3; v_call: TRBV27; d_call: NA; cdr3_nt: TGTGCCAGCAGTTTATGGGGGGGGCGGGGGATAGATACGCAGTATTTT; cdr3_aa: CASSLWGGRGIDTQYF
j_call: TRBJ2-5; v_call: TRBV5-6; d_call: NA; cdr3_nt: TGTGCCAGCAGTTACCCCGAGGGCGGCCGCCCGGAGACCCAGTACTTC; cdr3_aa: CASSYPEGGRPETQYF
j_call: TRBJ2-3; v_call: TRBV6-5; d_call: NA; cdr3_nt: TGTGCCAGCAGACAGAGTTCCACAGATACGCAGTATTTT; cdr3_aa: CASRQSSTDTQYF
j_call: TRBJ1-1; v_call: TRBV7-3; d_call: NA; cdr3_nt: TGTGCCAGCAGCTTAACGCAGGGTATGAAAGCTTTCTTT; cdr3_aa: CASSLTQGMKAFF
j_call: TRBJ1-2; v_call: TRBV29-1; d_call: NA; cdr3_nt: TGCAGCCTAGGGGCGGACTATGGCTACACCTTC; cdr3_aa: CSLGADYGYTF
j_call: TRBJ1-1; v_call: TRBV16; d_call: TRBD1; cdr3_nt: TGTGCCAGCAGCCCGGACAGGGGTTCCACTGAAGCTTTCTTT; cdr3_aa: CASSPDRGSTEAFF
j_call: TRBJ2-7; v_call: TRBV9; d_call: TRBD2; cdr3_nt: TGTGCCAGCAGCCCCTACGCGGGACTAGCGGACTACGAGCAGTACTTC; cdr3_aa: CASSPYAGLADYEQYF
j_call: TRBJ2-3; v_call: TRBV4-2; d_call: TRBD1; cdr3_nt: TGTGCCAGCAGCCGCAACAGGGGGCTAAGGCAGTATTTT; cdr3_aa: CASSRNRGLRQYF
j_call: TRBJ2-3; v_call: TRBV27; d_call: TRBD1; cdr3_nt: TGTGCCAGCACCAGGACAGGGAGCACAGATACGCAGTATTTT; cdr3_aa: CASTRTGSTDTQYF
j_call: TRBJ2-1; v_call: TRBV6-5; d_call: NA; cdr3_nt: TGTGCCAGCAGCTTGTACAATGAGCAGTTCTTC; cdr3_aa: CASSLYNEQFF
j_call: TRBJ2-6; v_call: TRBV29-1; d_call: TRBD1; cdr3_nt: TGCAGCGTCCTGACAGGGGCTGGGGCCAACGTCCTGACTTTC; cdr3_aa: CSVLTGAGANVLTF
j_call: TRBJ2-2; v_call: TRBV11-2; d_call: TRBD2; cdr3_nt: TGTGCCAGCAGCTCGCCCCTAGCGGGAGGATCCACCGGGGAGCTGTTTTTT; cdr3_aa: CASSSPLAGGSTGELFF
j_call: TRBJ2-7; v_call: TRBV18; d_call: NA; cdr3_nt: TGTGCCAGCTCACCTCTTCGATCAAACACCTACGAGCAGTACTTC; cdr3_aa: CASSPLRSNTYEQYF
j_call: TRBJ1-3; v_call: TRBV30; d_call: NA; cdr3_nt: TGTGCCGGCTCCGACGGGGTTTCTGGAAACACCATATATTTT; cdr3_aa: CAGSDGVSGNTIYF
j_call: TRBJ1-2; v_call: TRBV18; d_call: TRBD1; cdr3_nt: TGTGCCAGCTCACCCGGGACAGGGAACGATGGCTACACCTTC; cdr3_aa: CASSPGTGNDGYTF
j_call: TRBJ1-5; v_call: TRBV25-1; d_call: TRBD1; cdr3_nt: TGTGCCAGCAGTTCCGGGACAGGGGGCTCTCAGCCCCAGCATTTT; cdr3_aa: CASSSGTGGSQPQHF
j_call: TRBJ2-3; v_call: TRBV10-2; d_call: TRBD2; cdr3_nt: TGCGCCAGCAGGAGGACTAGCGGGAGAGTAGATACGCAGTATTTT; cdr3_aa: CASRRTSGRVDTQYF
j_call: TRBJ2-7; v_call: TRBV10-3; d_call: NA; cdr3_nt: TGTGCCATCAGGATGGACGGGAGCTCCTACGAGCAGTACTTC; cdr3_aa: CAIRMDGSSYEQYF
j_call: TRBJ2-2; v_call: TRBV9; d_call: TRBD2; cdr3_nt: TGTGCCAGCAGCGTAGATGTCCCGGGAGGGGGCACCGGGGAGCTGTTTTTT; cdr3_aa: CASSVDVPGGGTGELFF
j_call: TRBJ2-7; v_call: TRBV5-1; d_call: TRBD2; cdr3_nt: TGCGCCAGCAGCTTGGGATGGACTAGCGGGAGCTCCTACGAGCAGTACTTC; cdr3_aa: CASSLGWTSGSSYEQYF
j_call: TRBJ2-4; v_call: TRBV7-9; d_call: NA; cdr3_nt: TGTGCCAGCACGTCATTCGCCCGGGCCAAAAACATTCAGTACTTC; cdr3_aa: CASTSFARAKNIQYF
j_call: TRBJ1-1; v_call: TRBV2; d_call: TRBD1; cdr3_nt: TGTGCCAGCAGTTGGGGACAGGGGGTGACTGAAGCTTTCTTT; cdr3_aa: CASSWGQGVTEAFF
j_call: TRBJ2-1; v_call: TRBV4-2; d_call: NA; cdr3_nt: TGTGCCAGCAGCCTTCTGGGCGGGCAGCGAAATGAGCAGTTCTTC; cdr3_aa: CASSLLGGQRNEQFF
j_call: TRBJ2-2; v_call: TRBV4-2; d_call: TRBD1; cdr3_nt: TGTGCCAGCAGCCAGACCTTGACAGGGATGGCCGGGAAGCTGTTTTTT; cdr3_aa: CASSQTLTGMAGKLFF
j_call: TRBJ1-1; v_call: TRBV27; d_call: NA; cdr3_nt: TGTGCCAGCAGTTCCTCATTCAGGGCTGGTTATCACACTGAAGCTTTCTTT; cdr3_aa: CASSSSFRAGYHTEAFF
j_call: TRBJ1-1; v_call: TRBV30; d_call: TRBD1; cdr3_nt: TGTGCCTGGAGTGATAGATGGCAGGGGGACACTGAAGCTTTCTTT; cdr3_aa: CAWSDRWQGDTEAFF
j_call: TRBJ2-7; v_call: TRBV6-5; d_call: TRBD2; cdr3_nt: TGTGCCAGCATCCCCTCGGGGCGGGGGTACTACGAGCAGTACTTC; cdr3_aa: CASIPSGRGYYEQYF
j_call: TRBJ1-2; v_call: TRBV6-5; d_call: NA; cdr3_nt: TGTGCCAGCAGTTACTCGTTCGGGTCCGGCTACACCTTC; cdr3_aa: CASSYSFGSGYTF
j_call: TRBJ1-3; v_call: TRBV29-1; d_call: TRBD1; cdr3_nt: TGCAGCGCGGCAACAGGGGACCTTGCTGGAAACACCATATATTTT; cdr3_aa: CSAATGDLAGNTIYF
j_call: TRBJ1-1; v_call: TRBV29-1; d_call: TRBD1; cdr3_nt: TGCAGCGTTGGGACAGGAGTTGAAGCTTTCTTT; cdr3_aa: CSVGTGVEAFF
j_call: TRBJ2-6; v_call: TRBV5-1; d_call: NA; cdr3_nt: TGCGCCAGCAGCTTGGCCGGAGGCCTCAGGGCCAACGTCCTGACTTTC; cdr3_aa: CASSLAGGLRANVLTF
j_call: TRBJ1-6; v_call: TRBV7-2; d_call: NA; cdr3_nt: TGTGCCAGCAGCTTAGTCAGGGGACGATCACCCCTCCACTTT; cdr3_aa: CASSLVRGRSPLHF
j_call: TRBJ1-1; v_call: TRBV10-1; d_call: NA; cdr3_nt: TGCGCCAGCAGTGAGTCCATGGACTGGAAGGGGGCTGAAGCTTTCTTT; cdr3_aa: CASSESMDWKGAEAFF
j_call: TRBJ1-2; v_call: TRBV18; d_call: TRBD1; cdr3_nt: TGTGCCAGCTCACCGGGTGGACAGGGGGCGGACTATGGCTACACCTTC; cdr3_aa: CASSPGGQGADYGYTF
j_call: TRBJ2-7; v_call: TRBV5-1; d_call: TRBD2; cdr3_nt: TGCGCCAGCAGCGGGGGACTAGCGGGGGGATTTTACGAGCAGTACTTC; cdr3_aa: CASSGGLAGGFYEQYF
j_call: TRBJ2-7; v_call: TRBV19; d_call: NA; cdr3_nt: TGTGCCAGTAGTATCAGGGTACCCTACGAGCAGTACTTC; cdr3_aa: CASSIRVPYEQYF
j_call: TRBJ1-5; v_call: TRBV5-1; d_call: NA; cdr3_nt: TGCGCCAGCAGCTTGGTGGCGGGAGATCAGCCCCAGCATTTT; cdr3_aa: CASSLVAGDQPQHF
j_call: TRBJ2-7; v_call: TRBV5-1; d_call: TRBD2; cdr3_nt: TGCGCCAGCAGCTTGCGGGAGGACGAGCAGTACTTC; cdr3_aa: CASSLREDEQYF
j_call: TRBJ1-3; v_call: TRBV4-3; d_call: TRBD1; cdr3_nt: TGCGCCAGCAGCCAGACCCGACAGGGACTTTCTGGAAACACCATATATTTT; cdr3_aa: CASSQTRQGLSGNTIYF
j_call: TRBJ2-2; v_call: TRBV19; d_call: TRBD2; cdr3_nt: TGTGCCAGTAGTATTTGGGAGGGGCACGGGGAGCTGTTTTTT; cdr3_aa: CASSIWEGHGELFF
j_call: TRBJ2-1; v_call: TRBV5-1; d_call: TRBD2; cdr3_nt: TGCGCCAGCAGCCCCGGGTCGGGGACTAGGTACAATGAGCAGTTCTTC; cdr3_aa: CASSPGSGTRYNEQFF
j_call: TRBJ2-7; v_call: TRBV4-3; d_call: TRBD1; cdr3_nt: TGCGCCAGCAGCCCGGGACAGTACTACGAGCAGTACTTC; cdr3_aa: CASSPGQYYEQYF
j_call: TRBJ1-1; v_call: TRBV4-1; d_call: TRBD1; cdr3_nt: TGCGCCAGCAGCCCCCGGCTTACAGGGGGCTCGAGCAACACTGAAGCTTTCTTT; cdr3_aa: CASSPRLTGGSSNTEAFF
j_call: TRBJ2-1; v_call: TRBV6-5; d_call: NA; cdr3_nt: TGTGCCAGCAGTTACGGTGGAGGGGGCTATGAGCAGTTCTTC; cdr3_aa: CASSYGGGGYEQFF
j_call: TRBJ2-1; v_call: TRBV27; d_call: TRBD1; cdr3_nt: TGTGCCAGCAGTTTCAGTGGACAGGTTGGCTACAATGAGCAGTTCTTC; cdr3_aa: CASSFSGQVGYNEQFF
j_call: TRBJ2-7; v_call: TRBV2; d_call: NA; cdr3_nt: TGTGCCAGCAGGCCGGGAACTGCAGGCGAGCAGTACTTC; cdr3_aa: CASRPGTAGEQYF
j_call: TRBJ2-7; v_call: TRBV11-2; d_call: TRBD2; cdr3_nt: TGTGCCAGCAGCTTAGTATTGCGGGAGGGCTCCTACGAGCAGTACTTC; cdr3_aa: CASSLVLREGSYEQYF
j_call: TRBJ1-4; v_call: TRBV6-1; d_call: NA; cdr3_nt: TGTGCCAGTATGAGACAGGTTAATGAAAAACTGTTTTTT; cdr3_aa: CASMRQVNEKLFF
j_call: TRBJ1-1; v_call: TRBV29-1; d_call: TRBD1; cdr3_nt: TGCAGCGTTACGACAGGGTGGGGGAACACTGAAGCTTTCTTT; cdr3_aa: CSVTTGWGNTEAFF